The T cell receptor (beta chain) described here comes from a study of T cell responses to AZD1222 COVID-19 vaccine. Study-wide context: Samples with a second dose at about 4 or about 12 weeks were pooled together.

V was shortened by 1 base and J by 6 bases, with 6 bases between the two germline ends. The CDR3 length is 12 residues. Looked up from germline, CDR1 is MDHEN and CDR2 is SYDVKM. Using immunoSEQ multiplex PCR, the repertoire was profiled, and TCRdb retains in-frame clones only, with some absent. Found here are roughly 160,000 clones, less than 95% of them singletons; the top ten hold more than 1.3%. This clonotype was obtained from an adult in good health. The chain is built from TRBV28 and TRBJ1-1; D possibly corresponds to TRBD1 (5 bases). Sequencing was performed on peripheral blood, taken on day 0 of AZD1222 vaccination. DNA for the CDR3: TGTGCCAGCAGTTTATACAGGCCTGAAGCTTTCTTT. It is translated as CASSLYRPEAFF.